The 9 T cell receptor beta chains presented below share a single source sample, sequenced in a study of T cell responses to AZD1222 COVID-19 vaccine. Using immunoSEQ multiplex PCR, the repertoire was profiled, and TCRdb retains in-frame clones only, with some absent. The sample has about 140,000 clones; more than 70% are singletons. The sample here was peripheral blood, taken 28 days after the second AZD1222 dose. The receptors come from an adult who received the AZD1222 COVID-19 vaccine.

The rearrangement joins TRBV6-5 to TRBJ1-5, with 7 nucleotides matching TRBD1. The CDR3 has 14 amino acids. Per germline, CDR1 MNHEY and CDR2 SVGAGI. V lost 4 bases, J lost 5 bases, and 5 bases stayed unmatched. The CDR3 DNA is TGTGCCAGCAGTTCCCGGGACAGCTATCAGCCCCAGCATTTT. Its translation: CASSSRDSYQPQHF.

This chain uses TRBV2 with TRBJ2-2; a weak D match, TRBD1 (6 bases). This CDR3 is 15 amino acids long. The V end was cut by 5 bases, the J end by 4 bases, with 14 bases between. Germline lookup yields CDR1 SNHLY and CDR2 FYNNEI. CDR3 protein: CASSSKYRVTGELFF. For the CDR3, the DNA is TGTGCCAGCAGTTCTAAATACAGGGTCACCGGGGAGCTGTTTTTT. Filled out from reference TRBV2 and TRBJ2-2, the complete variable domain reads EPEVTQTPSHQVTQMGQEVILRCVPISNHLYFYWYRQILGQKVEFLVSFYNNEISEKSEIFDDQFSVERPDGSNFTLKIRSTKLEDSAMYFCASSSKYRVTGELFFGEGSRLTVL.

The chain couples TRBV19 to TRBJ1-5; perhaps TRBD1 as D (5 bases). V dropped 7 bases and J dropped 0 bases, with 10 bases sitting between them. The CDR3 has 14 amino acids. Germline V gene sequence: CDR1 LNHDA, CDR2 SQIVND (reference sequence). CDR3 loop: CASTLTASNQPQHF. The CDR3 coding sequence is TGTGCCAGTACGCTGACAGCTAGCAATCAGCCCCAGCATTTT. The whole variable domain, filled in from reference TRBV19 and TRBJ1-5, reads DGGITQSPKYLFRKEGQNVTLSCEQNLNHDAMYWYRQDPGQGLRLIYYSQIVNDFQKGDIAEGYSVSREKKESFPLTVTSAQKNPTAFYLCASTLTASNQPQHFGDGTRLSIL.

This clone was detected only a few times. The gene calls are TRBV5-8 and TRBJ1-6; D possibly corresponds to TRBD1 (6 bases). Germline CDR1 and CDR2: SGHTS and YDEGEE. With 7 bases removed from V and 10 bases from J, the gap between germline ends came to 15 bases. The CDR3 extends over 13 amino acids. CDR3 protein: CASGRGLGSPLHF. The DNA of the CDR3 is TGTGCCAGCGGGCGGGGGCTAGGATCACCCCTCCACTTT.

The CDR3 DNA sequence: TGTGCCAGCTCACCACCGTTATTTGAGGGGCCTGGCACTGAAGCTTTCTTT. As protein: CASSPPLFEGPGTEAFF. The chain is built from TRBV18 and TRBJ1-1, with a weak D call TRBD1 (5 bases). The CDR3 loop spans 17 amino acids. The germline gives CDR1 KGHSH, CDR2 LQKENI. V was pared by 0 bases and J by 4 bases, with 18 bases between. Full variable domain (rest looked up from reference TRBV18 and TRBJ1-1): NAGVMQNPRHLVRRRGQEARLRCSPMKGHSHVYWYRQLPEEGLKFMVYLQKENIIDESGMPKERFSAEFPKEGPSILRIQQVVRGDSAAYFCASSPPLFEGPGTEAFFGQGTRLTVV.

J is TRBJ2-1 and V is TRBV2, with 11 bases aligning to TRBD2. CDR1 and CDR2 from the germline V gene are SNHLY and FYNNEI. The CDR3 is made up of 15 amino acids. Trimming removed 6 bases from V and 5 bases from J; junction bases left unmatched: 6. The CDR3 region is CASRGLAAIHNEQFF. The CDR3 nucleotides read TGTGCCAGCAGGGGACTAGCGGCTATCCACAATGAGCAGTTCTTC.

The chain combines TRBV11-3 with TRBJ2-1; D call uncertain. V dropped 4 bases and J dropped 0 bases, with 7 bases sitting between them. Per the germline V gene, CDR1 is SGHNT and CDR2 is YENEEA. The CDR3 runs 14 residues. The CDR3 nucleotides read TGTGCCAGCAGCTCGGGTAGCTCCTACAATGAGCAGTTCTTC. Protein product: CASSSGSSYNEQFF.

The rearrangement uses TRBV3-1 (or the pseudogene TRBV3-2) and TRBJ1-6; a possible D gene is TRBD1 (5 bases). The V end lost 1 base, the J end lost 13 bases, and 17 bases lay between the germline ends. CDR3 length: 15 residues. From germline, CDR1 is LGHDT and CDR2 YNNKEL (reference sequence). The CDR3 protein is CASSQGVKGSSPLHF. The CDR3 DNA is TGTGCCAGCAGCCAAGGGGTGAAGGGGTCTTCTCCCCTCCACTTT.

The chain joins TRBV28 to TRBJ1-6; a weak D match, TRBD1 (5 bases). Germline V gene lookup returns CDR1 MDHEN and CDR2 SYDVKM. V gave up 6 bases and J gave up 5 bases, with 17 bases separating them. CDR3 length: 16 amino acids. CDR3 region: CASSPRGARDNSPLHF. The CDR3, as DNA: TGTGCCAGCAGCCCCCGAGGGGCGAGGGATAATTCACCCCTCCACTTT.